This note documents a single T cell receptor beta chain sequence. The antigen remains undetermined. The data were produced by immunoSEQ multiplex PCR, yet TCRdb's version contains in-frame clones alone and is incomplete. This repertoire shows fewer than 5,500 clones, 66% found once; its top ten account for over 35%. This record belongs to a study of CD8 T cell repertoires and HIV-1 epitope variants. Study-level information: Controls included no peptide, Ebola AY9 epitope, and a CMV, EBV, flu pool. Tested: three Gag epitope families, Nef HW9 and YT9. Study results and limitations: Nine TCR beta clonotypes were antigen-specific, six apparently recognizing autologous or escape variants.

The sequence was collected from a male donor with HIV. Sample: cultured CD8+ T cells derived from PBMCs.

The chain's CDR3 is CATSGLAGETDHTGELFF. In DNA, the CDR3 is TGTGCCACCTCTGGGCTAGCGGGGGAGACAGACCACACCGGGGAGCTGTTTTTT. The rearrangement links TRBV28 to TRBJ2-2; 10 bases are shared with TRBD2. The V gene's germline CDR1 is MDHEN and CDR2 SYDVKM. J was trimmed by 3 bases and V by 10 bases; bases with no gene match: 17. The CDR3 spans 18 residues.